This T cell receptor (beta chain) is from a study of beta chain features in type 1 diabetes. Looked up from germline, CDR1 is MDHEN and CDR2 is SYDVKM. This CDR3 is 14 amino acids long. The V and J ends lost 2 bases and 3 bases respectively, with 11 bases between them. Expressed TCRB transcripts got sequenced, as all isolated RNA was reverse transcribed. The data were produced by immunoSEQ multiplex PCR, yet TCRdb's version contains in-frame clones alone and is incomplete. The sample consists of 200,000 to 250,000 clones, about 70% of them appearing once. In this sample, this clone turned up a few times.

This chain links TRBV28 with TRBJ2-7; D is perhaps TRBD1 (5 bases). Sequencing was done on a sample of naive CD4+ T cells from blood. The receptor's source is a man aged 25-40 years in good health. Here the CDR3 DNA reads TGTGCCAGCAGTTTAATCCAGGGTGGCTACGAGCAGTACTTC. Protein sequence: CASSLIQGGYEQYF.